This TCR beta chain was found in a study of spatial heterogeneity in lung cancer. This clonotype was seen ten or more times. The time point denotes: sample taken at primary tumor resection. The input material, whole RNA from tumor, nontumor lung or frozen PBMC, was sequenced unsorted. Samples were obtained from around 73 donors, all untreated early-stage non-small cell lung cancer patients. On each TCR cDNA molecule, a unique molecular identifier was present. TCRdb reanalysed the 5' RACE reads using MiXCR and keeps one entry per CDR3 protein. Of some 37,000 distinct CDR3 sequences in the sample, 5.2% were seen once. This receptor was taken from a female donor with early-stage non-small cell lung cancer. The sample here was PBMCs, taken at surgery.

Here the CDR3 DNA reads TGTGCCAGCAGTTATCAAGAGACCCAGTACTTC. This translates into CASSYQETQYF. The chain carries TRBV7-9 and TRBJ2-5, with D unresolved. In germline, CDR1 is SEHNR, CDR2 FQNEAQ (reference sequence). Trimming pared 6 bases from V and 2 bases from J, leaving 4 bases between. CDR3 length: 11 amino acids.